The 28 T cell receptor beta chains below come from one sample, sequenced in a study of OX40 agonist ivuxolimab in advanced cancers. Profiling relied on immunoSEQ multiplex PCR, and the TCRdb table lists in-frame clones only, not all of them. The table includes about 80,000 clones, 83% detected once. Here the sequenced sample was CD4+ or CD8+ T cells sorted from blood, taken in a trial of the OX40 agonist ivuxolimab. The receptors originated from an adult with an advanced solid tumor such as melanoma, head and neck, liver or kidney cancer.

The chain combines TRBV21-1 with TRBJ2-7; the listed D gene, TRBD1, was not tested against the DNA. TRBV21-1 is noted as a pseudogene. CDR3 length equals 15 residues. The CDR3 loop is CASSKRGTPNYEQYF. The CDR3, as DNA: TGTGCCAGCAGCAAACGAGGGACACCTAACTACGAGCAGTACTTC.

The chain has TRBV20-1 and TRBJ2-3; D unresolved. Germline values: CDR1 DFQATT, CDR2 SNEGSKA (reference sequence). The CDR3 runs to 11 residues. The germline V and J ends were trimmed by 7 bases and 7 bases, with 12 bases remaining between them. CDR3 residues: CSVGSTHTQYF. DNA for the CDR3: TGCAGTGTGGGTAGCACCCATACGCAGTATTTT.

The V call is TRBV6-5, the J call TRBJ2-7; D is unresolved. The V gene lost 6 bases and the J gene lost 3 bases, with 12 bases spanning the gap. Germline V gene lookup returns CDR1 MNHEY and CDR2 SVGAGI. CDR3 length equals 13 residues. Written as DNA, the CDR3 is TGTGCCAGCAGCTCCCCACCCCTCTACGAGCAGTACTTC. It codes for CASSSPPLYEQYF.

The chain is built from TRBV7-2 and TRBJ2-5; TRBD2 aligns across 8 bases. CDR1 is SGHTA, CDR2 FQGNSA, per germline. CDR3 length: 18 amino acids. Trimming cost V 4 bases and J 2 bases; bases outside gene matches: 15. The CDR3 DNA reads as TGTGCCAGCAGCTATACCCGGGAGGAGCGGGAGACACAAGAGACCCAGTACTTC. It specifies CASSYTREERETQETQYF.

The chain employs TRBV7-9 and TRBJ1-3; D is ambiguous. Germline values: CDR1 SEHNR, CDR2 FQNEAQ (reference sequence). CDR3 length: 13 amino acids. V was cut by 3 bases and J by 3 bases, with 6 bases left in between. The CDR3 nucleotides are TGTGCCAGCAGCTTGGATGATGGAAACACCATATATTTT. It is translated as CASSLDDGNTIYF.

The chain links TRBV11-2 to TRBJ2-5; TRBD1 agrees at 7 bases. Trimming removed 1 base from V and 5 bases from J; junction bases left unmatched: 10. CDR1 is SGHAT and CDR2 is FQNNGV in the germline V gene. This CDR3 is built from 16 residues. The CDR3 nucleotides read TGTGCCAGCAGCTTAGGTCCGACAGGCAGGGGGGAGACCCAGTACTTC. Translation: CASSLGPTGRGETQYF.

This chain joins TRBV30 and TRBJ2-1; D might be TRBD2 (6 bases). The CDR3 sequence is 12 residues long. V was pared by 3 bases and J by 9 bases, with 12 bases between. The germline CDR1 and CDR2 sequences are GTSNPN and SVGIG (reference sequence). The CDR3 region has the DNA TGTGCCTGGAGACTTTCCGGGAGTGAGCAGTTCTTC. It yields the protein CAWRLSGSEQFF.

The J gene is TRBJ1-2, the V gene TRBV7-9, with D maybe TRBD1 (6 bases). The germline V gene encodes CDR1 SEHNR and CDR2 FQNEAQ (reference sequence). The CDR3 is made up of 13 amino acids. CDR3 sequence reads: CASATGRGYGYTF. In DNA, the CDR3 is TGTGCTAGCGCAACTGGGAGGGGGTATGGCTACACCTTC.

This clone has more than one count but fewer than ten. J is TRBJ1-1 and V is TRBV7-9, with no clear D. The V end lost 3 bases, the J end lost 7 bases, and 9 bases lay between the germline ends. The CDR3 loop spans 12 amino acids. Germline CDR1 SEHNR, CDR2 FQNEAQ (reference sequence). CDR3 sequence (DNA): TGTGCCAGCAGCTTGATGTACGATGAAGCTTTCTTT. It specifies CASSLMYDEAFF.

This sequence joins TRBV5-6 and TRBJ2-5; TRBD1 might be the D (5 bases). The germline V gene encodes CDR1 SGHDT and CDR2 YYEEEE. This CDR3 is built from 12 residues. Between the trimmed V and J ends, which lost 0 bases and 5 bases, there was a span of 5 bases. The CDR3 loop is CASSLEGETQYF. In DNA, the CDR3 is TGTGCCAGCAGCTTGGAGGGGGAGACCCAGTACTTC. Filled out from reference TRBV5-6 and TRBJ2-5, the complete variable domain reads DAGVTQSPTHLIKTRGQQVTLRCSPKSGHDTVSWYQQALGQGPQFIFQYYEEEERQRGNFPDRFSGHQFPNYSSELNVNALLLGDSALYLCASSLEGETQYFGPGTRLLVL.

The genes are TRBV4-2 and TRBJ2-3; 14 nucleotides agree with TRBD2. This CDR3 region has 22 residues. J gave up 0 bases and V 2 bases, and 16 bases lay outside the gene matches. The germline V gene has CDR1 LGHNA and CDR2 YNFKEQ. The CDR3 bases are TGTGCCAGCAGCCAACTCCGAATGTCCGGGACTAGCGGGAGCCCTAGCACAGATACGCAGTATTTT. This encodes CASSQLRMSGTSGSPSTDTQYF.

The chain combines TRBV7-9 with TRBJ1-6; TRBD1 matches 10 bases. J lost 8 bases, V lost 5 bases, and 3 bases had no gene match. CDR1 and CDR2 from the germline V gene are SEHNR and FQNEAQ (reference sequence). The CDR3 extends over 14 amino acids. Written as DNA, the CDR3 is TGTGCCAGCAGCCTGGGACAGGGGTATTCACCCCTCCACTTT. Translated, it gives CASSLGQGYSPLHF.

J is TRBJ1-5 and V is TRBV30; TRBD1 aligns across 8 bases. Trimming cost V 7 bases and J 6 bases; bases outside gene matches: 11. This CDR3 region has 14 residues. Germline CDR1 is GTSNPN and CDR2 is SVGIG (reference sequence). The chain's CDR3 is CASSPGQDSQPQHF. The CDR3, as DNA: TGTGCCTCCTCACCGGGACAGGACTCTCAGCCCCAGCATTTT.

This clone was observed a few times. This chain uses TRBV11-2 with TRBJ2-1; TRBD1 matches at 11 bases. Germline CDR1 and CDR2: SGHAT and FQNNGV. The V gene end was trimmed by 2 bases and the J gene end by 7 bases; junction bases not matched to a gene: 7. The CDR3 sequence is 16 residues long. As DNA, the CDR3 is TGTGCCAGCAGCTTAAGGTGGACAGGGGGCGGGAATGAGCAGTTCTTC. Its protein is CASSLRWTGGGNEQFF.

The chain links TRBV10-2 to TRBJ1-6; the match to TRBD1 covers 8 bases. This CDR3 has 16 residues. Looked up from germline, CDR1 is WSHSY and CDR2 is SAAADI. The junction had 3 bases not matched to a gene; V was cut back by 0 bases and J by 5 bases. CDR3 protein: CASSESGQANNSPLHF. CDR3 nucleotides: TGCGCCAGCAGTGAGTCGGGACAGGCTAATAATTCACCCCTCCACTTT.

The chain employs TRBV11-2 and TRBJ2-7; D gene unclear. This CDR3 region has 15 residues. Trimming took off 4 bases at V and 0 bases at J, with 13 bases between the two ends. Germline-derived CDR1 and CDR2 are SGHAT and FQNNGV. The CDR3 spells CASSSLRVHSYEQYF. As DNA, the CDR3 is TGTGCCAGCAGCTCGCTCCGGGTCCACTCCTACGAGCAGTACTTC.

The chain links TRBV28 to TRBJ1-5, with 8 nucleotides matching TRBD1. The CDR3 extends over 17 amino acids. Losses at the gene ends were 6 bases for V and 4 bases for J; bases not matched to a gene: 14. Germline lookup yields CDR1 MDHEN and CDR2 SYDVKM. CDR3 residues: CASSRIGGRGRNQPQHF. CDR3 coding DNA: TGTGCCAGCAGCCGTATCGGGGGCAGGGGGCGGAATCAGCCCCAGCATTTT.

This chain links TRBV5-1 with TRBJ1-6; 8 nucleotides align to TRBD1. V was pared by 4 bases and J by 4 bases, with 7 bases of the junction left unmatched. The CDR3 is 16 amino acids. Germline CDR1 and CDR2: SGHRS and YFSETQ. CDR3: CASSLGQGAYNSPLHF. The CDR3 coding sequence is TGCGCCAGCAGCCTCGGACAGGGCGCATATAATTCACCCCTCCACTTT.

The CDR3 DNA is TGTGCCAGCAGCTTGTGGACTAGCGGGAGTAATCCAGATACGCAGTATTTT. This sequence encodes CASSLWTSGSNPDTQYF. The chain has TRBV7-2 and TRBJ2-3, with TRBD2 matching over 13 bases. After removal of 3 bases from V and 4 bases from J, the junction contained 7 bases not matched to a gene. CDR1 is SGHTA, CDR2 FQGNSA, per germline. The CDR3 has 17 amino acids.

The chain is built from TRBV5-1 and TRBJ1-5; TRBD1 is a possible D gene (5 bases). Trimming removed 4 bases from V and 5 bases from J, with 13 bases in between. CDR1 is SGHRS, CDR2 YFSETQ, per germline. This CDR3 is built from 14 residues. For the CDR3, the DNA is TGCGCCAGCAGCCCGGGGCTGCCTTATCAGCCCCAGCATTTT. Protein: CASSPGLPYQPQHF.

The V call is TRBV7-3, the J call TRBJ2-3; tentatively, D is TRBD1 (6 bases). This CDR3 region has 14 residues. Trimming shortened V by 5 bases and J by 4 bases, and 13 bases separated the two germline ends. CDR1 SGHTA and CDR2 FQGTGA come from the germline V gene. The CDR3 sequence: CASSLQGHADTQYF. CDR3 in DNA: TGTGCCAGCAGCCTACAGGGTCATGCAGATACGCAGTATTTT.

The J gene is TRBJ1-1, the V gene TRBV18; the D is unclear. Germline V CDR1 and CDR2: KGHSH, LQKENI. V was cut by 3 bases and J by 1 base, with 9 bases left in between. The CDR3 totals 14 residues. The CDR3 protein is CASSPSEGNTEAFF. The CDR3 bases are TGTGCCAGCTCACCGTCTGAGGGGAACACTGAAGCTTTCTTT.

The chain combines TRBV18 with TRBJ1-1; 10 bases are a match to TRBD1. The CDR3 loop spans 14 amino acids. With 4 bases clipped from V and 6 bases from J, the junction kept 5 bases outside the gene matches. Germline CDR1 KGHSH, CDR2 LQKENI. In nucleotides, the CDR3 is TGTGCCAGCTCACTTGGACAGGGGGAGCCTGAAGCTTTCTTT. This encodes CASSLGQGEPEAFF.

This chain connects TRBV6-5 to TRBJ2-1; TRBD2 matches at 8 bases. The germline V gene encodes CDR1 MNHEY and CDR2 SVGAGI. The ends lost 5 bases at V and 8 bases at J; junction bases unmatched: 11. The CDR3 is 15 amino acids. CDR3 DNA sequence: TGTGCCAGCAGTAGACCGGGACTAGAAGGGTATGAGCAGTTCTTC. Residues: CASSRPGLEGYEQFF.

The V call is TRBV5-6, the J call TRBJ1-1; tentative D call: TRBD1 (5 bases). This CDR3 has 16 residues. V shed 0 bases and J shed 5 bases, with 17 bases lying between them. Germline loops: CDR1 SGHDT, CDR2 YYEEEE. For the CDR3, the DNA is TGTGCCAGCAGCTTGGTGGGACTTACCACTAGGACTGAAGCTTTCTTT. Amino acids: CASSLVGLTTRTEAFF. Combining the CDR3 with reference TRBV5-6 and TRBJ1-1 gives the whole variable domain DAGVTQSPTHLIKTRGQQVTLRCSPKSGHDTVSWYQQALGQGPQFIFQYYEEEERQRGNFPDRFSGHQFPNYSSELNVNALLLGDSALYLCASSLVGLTTRTEAFFGQGTRLTVV.

The V and J genes are TRBV27 and TRBJ1-5; no clear D gene. The CDR3 runs 13 residues. Germline V gene sequence: CDR1 MNHEY, CDR2 SMNVEV (reference sequence). Trimming left V 5 bases short and J 9 bases short, with 14 bases between. The CDR3 loop is CASSTTGGLPQHF. The CDR3 DNA reads as TGTGCCAGCAGTACGACGGGCGGATTGCCCCAGCATTTT.

The rearrangement uses TRBV5-1 and TRBJ2-5, with D unresolved. V dropped 2 bases and J dropped 4 bases, with 9 bases sitting between them. Germline V CDR1 and CDR2: SGHRS, YFSETQ. The CDR3 runs 13 residues. This chain's CDR3 is CASSFRGGETQYF. The CDR3 DNA reads TGCGCCAGCAGCTTCCGAGGTGGAGAGACCCAGTACTTC.

This clone was counted a single time. This chain uses TRBV9 with TRBJ1-4, with D maybe TRBD1 (5 bases). The V end was cut by 4 bases, the J end by 7 bases, with 17 bases between. Germline values: CDR1 SGDLS, CDR2 YYNGEE. The CDR3 totals 15 residues. The CDR3 nucleotides are TGTGCCAGCAGCTCTTCAGGGAGCGGGCTTGAAAAACTGTTTTTT. It is translated as CASSSSGSGLEKLFF.